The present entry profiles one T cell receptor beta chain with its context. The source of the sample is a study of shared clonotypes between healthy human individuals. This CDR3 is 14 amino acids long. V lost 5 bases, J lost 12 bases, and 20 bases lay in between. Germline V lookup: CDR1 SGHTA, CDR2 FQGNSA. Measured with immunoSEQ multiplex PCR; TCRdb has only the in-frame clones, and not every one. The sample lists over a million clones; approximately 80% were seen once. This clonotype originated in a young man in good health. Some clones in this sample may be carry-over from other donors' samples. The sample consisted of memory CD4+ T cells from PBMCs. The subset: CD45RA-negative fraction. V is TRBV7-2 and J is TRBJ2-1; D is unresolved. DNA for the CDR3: TGTGCCAGCAGCCCATTCGGAGCGCTTGGTTGGCAGTTCTTC. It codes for CASSPFGALGWQFF.